The rows below give T cell receptor beta chains drawn from one sample of a study of shared T cell receptors in the human thymus. Sequencing was performed with immunoSEQ multiplex PCR; in TCRdb, only in-frame clones are kept and a portion is missing. The sample includes 640,000 or so clones, around 87% seen only once; the top ten take 0.0094%. These data are also associated with another study on human thymus T cells.

Sequenced material: thymocytes. The receptors shown here come from a boy under two years old with a congenital heart defect. The CDR3 runs from the conserved cysteine through the conserved F or W. Each record gives: D gene, J gene, V gene, clone size, CDR3 protein, CDR3 DNA. A D gene is named only where the DNA matches it firmly. Only some rows state a clone size, as once, few, many or a class for expanded clones.

D: .
J: TRBJ2-1
V: TRBV12-5
size: .
CDR3: CASGVKPDTRLQFF
DNA: TGTGCTAGTGGTGTGAAGCCCGACACACGATTGCAGTTCTTC

D: TRBD1
J: TRBJ1-2
V: TRBV25-1
size: .
CDR3: CASSGRQGARGYTF
DNA: TGTGCCAGCAGTGGGAGACAGGGGGCGCGCGGCTACACCTTC

D: .
J: TRBJ1-4
V: TRBV2
size: .
CDR3: CASMEGDYLEKLFF
DNA: TGTGCCAGCATGGAAGGGGACTATTTAGAAAAACTGTTTTTT

D: .
J: TRBJ2-1
V: TRBV13
size: .
CDR3: CASSLIPPGQDEQFF
DNA: TGTGCCAGCAGCTTAATTCCCCCAGGGCAGGATGAGCAGTTCTTC

D: .
J: TRBJ2-7
V: TRBV2
size: .
CDR3: CASSKQRGGREQYF
DNA: TGTGCCAGCAGTAAACAGAGGGGGGGGCGCGAGCAGTACTTC

D: .
J: TRBJ2-3
V: TRBV4-1
size: .
CDR3: CASSQISGGTDTQYF
DNA: TGCGCCAGCAGCCAAATATCGGGGGGCACAGATACGCAGTATTTT

D: TRBD2
J: TRBJ2-1
V: TRBV15
size: .
CDR3: CATSRPYSGRAYNEQFF
DNA: TGTGCCACCAGCAGACCTTATAGCGGGAGGGCCTACAATGAGCAGTTCTTC

D: TRBD2
J: TRBJ2-2
V: TRBV7-4
size: .
CDR3: CASSLGKLAGAPNTGELFF
DNA: TGTGCCAGCAGCTTAGGAAAACTAGCGGGAGCGCCAAACACCGGGGAGCTGTTTTTT

D: .
J: TRBJ1-5
V: TRBV19
size: once
CDR3: CASSTQKIDSNQPQHF
DNA: TGTGCCAGTAGTACACAGAAAATAGATAGCAATCAGCCCCAGCATTTT

D: .
J: TRBJ2-3
V: TRBV5-1
size: once
CDR3: CASGGAVGTDTQYF
DNA: TGCGCCAGCGGGGGGGCAGTCGGCACAGATACGCAGTATTTT

D: .
J: TRBJ1-3
V: TRBV9
size: .
CDR3: CASSKTQGTRNTIYF
DNA: TGTGCCAGCAGCAAAACACAGGGAACAAGAAACACCATATATTTT

D: .
J: TRBJ2-5
V: TRBV13
size: .
CDR3: CASSSPRETQYF
DNA: TGTGCCAGCAGCTCCCCTAGAGAGACCCAGTACTTC

D: TRBD1
J: TRBJ2-5
V: TRBV6-1
size: .
CDR3: CASSVKDRDRETQYF
DNA: TGTGCCAGCAGTGTTAAGGACAGGGATAGGGAGACCCAGTACTTC

D: .
J: TRBJ2-3
V: TRBV5-4
size: .
CDR3: CASSHGTSTDTQYF
DNA: TGTGCCAGCAGCCACGGGACTAGCACAGATACGCAGTATTTT

D: TRBD2
J: TRBJ2-7
V: TRBV7-2
size: .
CDR3: CASSNPRLAGVGEQYF
DNA: TGTGCCAGCAGCAACCCCCGACTAGCGGGAGTTGGCGAGCAGTACTTC

D: .
J: TRBJ2-3
V: TRBV28
size: .
CDR3: CASSPEKRRRDTQYF
DNA: TGTGCCAGCAGTCCCGAAAAACGCCGGAGAGATACGCAGTATTTT

D: TRBD1
J: TRBJ2-6
V: TRBV7-6
size: .
CDR3: CASSHHLEGQANSGANVLTF
DNA: TGTGCCAGCAGCCATCATCTTGAGGGACAGGCTAACTCTGGGGCCAACGTCCTGACTTTC

D: TRBD1
J: TRBJ1-2
V: TRBV5-6
size: .
CDR3: CASSLDRGGYGYTF
DNA: TGTGCCAGCAGTCTCGACAGGGGAGGCTATGGCTACACCTTC

D: TRBD1
J: TRBJ1-2
V: TRBV6-1
size: .
CDR3: CASSGMAGGAHGYTF
DNA: TGTGCCAGCAGTGGGATGGCAGGGGGCGCCCATGGCTACACCTTC

D: .
J: TRBJ2-2
V: TRBV19
size: .
CDR3: CASRGPWTDANTGELFF
DNA: TGTGCCAGTAGAGGTCCTTGGACAGATGCGAACACCGGGGAGCTGTTTTTT

D: .
J: TRBJ1-1
V: TRBV27
size: .
CDR3: CASWKTGRGENTEAFF
DNA: TGTGCCAGCTGGAAAACAGGGAGGGGGGAGAACACTGAAGCTTTCTTT

D: TRBD1
J: TRBJ1-2
V: TRBV9
size: .
CDR3: CASSPGGRPLYGYTF
DNA: TGTGCCAGCAGCCCAGGGGGTAGGCCTTTGTATGGCTACACCTTC

D: .
J: TRBJ1-2
V: TRBV4-1
size: .
CDR3: CASSQDEGEHGYTF
DNA: TGCGCCAGCAGCCAAGATGAAGGGGAACATGGCTACACCTTC

D: TRBD2
J: TRBJ2-1
V: TRBV6-5
size: .
CDR3: CASSTRTSDYNEQFF
DNA: TGTGCCAGCAGTACGCGGACTAGCGATTACAATGAGCAGTTCTTC

D: TRBD1
J: TRBJ2-7
V: TRBV6-1
size: .
CDR3: CASSTKGDRAYEQYF
DNA: TGTGCCAGCAGCACGAAGGGGGACAGGGCCTACGAGCAGTACTTC

D: TRBD1
J: TRBJ2-7
V: TRBV5-1
size: .
CDR3: CASSSGTGKSCEQYF
DNA: TGCGCCAGCAGCTCAGGGACAGGGAAATCTTGCGAGCAGTACTTC

D: .
J: TRBJ1-5
V: TRBV4-1
size: .
CDR3: CASSQDLSGQPQHF
DNA: TGCGCCAGCAGCCAAGATCTGAGCGGTCAGCCCCAGCATTTT

D: .
J: TRBJ1-1
V: TRBV28
size: .
CDR3: CASRNKDLRDMNTEAFF
DNA: TGTGCCAGCAGAAACAAGGACCTACGGGACATGAACACTGAAGCTTTCTTT

D: .
J: TRBJ2-5
V: TRBV15
size: .
CDR3: CATSRPGGRGQETQYF
DNA: TGTGCCACCAGCAGACCCGGGGGGAGGGGGCAAGAGACCCAGTACTTC

D: TRBD1
J: TRBJ1-5
V: TRBV15
size: .
CDR3: CATSRGPGTANQPQHF
DNA: TGTGCCACCAGCAGAGGTCCCGGGACAGCTAATCAGCCCCAGCATTTT